Included here is one T cell receptor (beta chain) sequence, with context. Produced via immunoSEQ multiplex PCR; TCRdb's table is partial and in-frame only. The sample has about 190,000 clones; over 75% are singletons. Germline CDR1 is KGHDR and CDR2 is SFDVKD. Losses at the gene ends were 7 bases for V and 2 bases for J; bases not matched to a gene: 4. This CDR3 has 14 amino acids. This record belongs to a study of blood T cell repertoires in COVID-19. Sequencing input: peripheral blood. The genes are TRBV24-1 and TRBJ2-5; 9 nucleotides line up with TRBD1. The sequence derives from a man aged 50 or older who had recovered from COVID-19. This chain's CDR3 is CATSPDRGQETQYF. Written as DNA, the CDR3 is TGTGCCACCAGCCCTGACAGGGGGCAAGAGACCCAGTACTTC.